This note documents a single T cell receptor (beta chain) sequence. Trimming cost V 2 bases and J 0 bases, with 5 bases left between them. The CDR3 runs 14 residues. Germline V CDR1 and CDR2: MDHEN, SYDVKM. The protocol was immunoSEQ multiplex PCR, while the TCRdb copy is restricted to in-frame clones and leaves out a portion. The sample shows roughly 160,000 clones, around 88% of them seen only once. This entry belongs to a study of control samples from healthy donors and cancer patients. This chain joins TRBV28 and TRBJ1-5; unclear D gene. Material for sequencing was blood. The sequence was obtained from a woman in her twenties or thirties in good health. CDR3 sequence reads: CASSLVGSNQPQHF. The CDR3 region has the DNA TGTGCCAGCAGTTTAGTGGGTAGCAATCAGCCCCAGCATTTT.